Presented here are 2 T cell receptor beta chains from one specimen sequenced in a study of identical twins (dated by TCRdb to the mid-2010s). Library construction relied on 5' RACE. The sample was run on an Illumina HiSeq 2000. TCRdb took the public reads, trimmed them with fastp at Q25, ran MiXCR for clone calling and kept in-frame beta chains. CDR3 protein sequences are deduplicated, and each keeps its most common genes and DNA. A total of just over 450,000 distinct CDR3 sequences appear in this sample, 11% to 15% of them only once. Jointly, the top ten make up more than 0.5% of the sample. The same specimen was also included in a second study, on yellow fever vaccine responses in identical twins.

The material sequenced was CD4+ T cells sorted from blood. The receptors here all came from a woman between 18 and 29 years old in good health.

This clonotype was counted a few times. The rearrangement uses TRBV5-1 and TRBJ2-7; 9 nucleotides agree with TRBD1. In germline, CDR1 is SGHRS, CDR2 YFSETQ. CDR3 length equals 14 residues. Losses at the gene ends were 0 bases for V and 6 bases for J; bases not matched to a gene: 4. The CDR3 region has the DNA TGCGCCAGCAGCTTGGGGACAGGGGAGGCCGAGCAGTACTTC. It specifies CASSLGTGEAEQYF.

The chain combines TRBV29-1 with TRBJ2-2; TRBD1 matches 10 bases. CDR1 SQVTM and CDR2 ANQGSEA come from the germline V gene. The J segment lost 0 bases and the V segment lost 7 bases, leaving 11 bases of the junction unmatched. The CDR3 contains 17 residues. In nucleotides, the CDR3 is TGCAGCGGACGCGACCGGGACAGGGGTACGAACACCGGGGAGCTGTTTTTT. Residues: CSGRDRDRGTNTGELFF.